This T cell receptor (beta chain) was identified in a study of cytomegalovirus exposure and HLA in healthy donors. Study conclusions and caveats: The listing of 160 or so TCR beta chains classed them as cytomegalovirus-associated. In vitro testing confirmed a few CMV-associated chains as specific for CMV antigens.

V lost 1 base, J lost 1 base, and 7 bases lay in between. Germline V CDR1 and CDR2: SGHNT, YENEEA. The CDR3 length is 14 residues. Method: immunoSEQ multiplex PCR; TCRdb's copy keeps in-frame clones and lacks some. The sample consists of around 150,000 clones, about nine tenths of them appearing once. Of note for this clone: The target antigen is unknown.

Sequencing input: PBMCs. J is TRBJ1-1 and V is TRBV11-3; no reliable D call. The clonotype was recovered from a man aged 18 to 35 in good health and CMV-seronegative. CDR3 sequence reads: CASSLGAANTEAFF. The CDR3 DNA follows: TGTGCCAGCAGCTTAGGCGCGGCGAACACTGAAGCTTTCTTT. The full variable domain, completed using reference TRBV11-3 and TRBJ1-1, is EAGVVQSPRYKIIEKKQPVAFWCNPISGHNTLYWYLQNLGQGPELLIRYENEEAVDDSQLPKDRFSAERLKGVDSTLKIQPAELGDSAVYLCASSLGAANTEAFFGQGTRLTVV.